The source of this T cell receptor beta chain is a study of blood T cells in healthy people across ages. It was with a sample-barcoded 5' primer and a J-beta primer mix that a second PCR of about 6 to 11 cycles was run. MiXCR was run by TCRdb on the 5' RACE reads, yielding one entry per CDR3 protein. The table lists around 1.5 million distinct CDR3 sequences, about 40% of them singletons. This CDR3 spans 15 amino acids. Germline CDR1 and CDR2: SGHRS and YFSETQ. As for this clonotype: The germline gene is not matched at one end of the junction; a read error may be the cause.

The gene calls are TRBV5-1 and TRBJ2-1, with 8 positions matching TRBD2. Sequences were obtained from blood. This clonotype was sampled from a woman in her late teens or twenties in good health. CDR3 DNA sequence: TGCGCCGGCAGCTTGGTTCGGGGGGGATACAATGAGCAGTTCTTC. Translated: CAGSLVRGGYNEQFF.